A selection of T cell receptor beta chains follows, all from one sample in a study of T cells in localized non-small cell lung cancer. The assay was immunoSEQ multiplex PCR, and TCRdb's table has in-frame clones only and misses some. The sample consists of about 51,000 clones, roughly 79% of them appearing once. Sequencing was performed on peripheral blood mononuclear cells, taken before any cancer treatment. All receptors come from a man between 35 and 75 years old with stage III lung adenocarcinoma. The CDR3 runs from the conserved cysteine through the conserved F or W.

>TRBV9|13|TRBJ2-5
CASSVRGLETQYF
>TRBV4-2|17|TRBJ2-1
CASSPGTSGDSYNEQFF
>TRBV10-3|15|TRBJ2-1
CAISDWRGFKDVQFF
>TRBV5-4|15|TRBJ2-5
CASSLGLAGQETQYF
>TRBV6-6|14|TRBJ2-7
CASKPRDGLYEQYF
>TRBV29-1|13|TRBJ2-2
CSVRVINTGELFF
>TRBV4-1|15|TRBJ1-2
CASSQDFRGAYGYTF
>TRBV6-1|15|TRBJ2-1
CASSGWTGGINEQFF
>TRBV2|14|TRBJ2-2
CASPSVRGPGELFF
>TRBV5-6|16|TRBJ2-5
CASISPGQGGDETQYF
>TRBV2|13|TRBJ2-2
CASTQAVRGELFF
>TRBV7-2|15|TRBJ1-2
CASSPDRGRNYGYTF
>TRBV7-9|16|TRBJ2-3
CASSSRTGGSTDTQYF
>TRBV11-3|15|TRBJ2-1
CASSLEAGDYNEQFF
>TRBV5-1|13|TRBJ2-1
CASSLGGYNEQFF
>TRBV9|17|TRBJ2-1
CASSVRPGVAGGHEQFF
>TRBV27|15|TRBJ2-1
CASRPHPRGYNEQFF
>TRBV30|14|TRBJ1-1
CAWSARDMNTEAFF
>TRBV13|12|TRBJ2-7
CASSLSSYEQYF
>TRBV30|13|TRBJ2-7
CAWSGRSAYEQYF
>TRBV5-8|13|TRBJ2-3
CASSWRLGDTQYF
>TRBV27|14|TRBJ2-3
CASSWLDRRDTQYF
>TRBV6-6|14|TRBJ1-2
CASSYGFDRFGYTF
>TRBV11-2|14|TRBJ2-1
CASSSRGRENEQFF
>TRBV6-6|15|TRBJ2-5
CASSSRDGVQETQYF
>TRBV30|12|TRBJ1-1
CVWSSAVFEAFF
>TRBV11-2|16|TRBJ2-5
CASSFPIAGGEETQYF
>TRBV15|13|TRBJ2-3
CATSRDLEDTQYF
>TRBV19|13|TRBJ2-7
CASSIRGVFEQYF
>TRBV5-1|14|TRBJ2-5
CASSSGTFQETQYF
>TRBV7-2|13|TRBJ2-7
CASSLPWSYEQYF
>TRBV6-6|15|TRBJ1-2
CASSPDRFSNYGYTF
>TRBV6-1|14|TRBJ2-5
CASMGARYQETQYF
>TRBV5-1|9|TRBJ2-7
CASNYEQYF
>TRBV5-1|16|TRBJ1-6
CASSLGGSSYNSPLHF
>TRBV7-2|13|TRBJ1-1
CASSRQPNTEAFF
>TRBV7-9|12|TRBJ1-1
CASSSDRDNAFF
>TRBV10-2|13|TRBJ1-1
CASSERGDTEAFF
>TRBV4-1|16|TRBJ2-1
CASSQVRGRGYNEQFF
>TRBV5-4|15|TRBJ2-1
CASSTQRGQGNEQFF
>TRBV6-5|13|TRBJ1-1
CASRQGESTEAFF
>TRBV5-4|15|TRBJ2-2
CASSLGGFNTGELFF
>TRBV5-1|14|TRBJ2-3
CASSSGPRGGTQYF
>TRBV5-4|15|TRBJ2-7
CASSQDRGRTYEQYF
>TRBV7-2|14|TRBJ1-6
CASSSDGDNSPLHF
>TRBV5-1|14|TRBJ2-5
CASSLAGNQETQYF
>TRBV30|14|TRBJ2-7
CAWRATGGSYEQYF
>TRBV6-6|15|TRBJ1-2
CASSQTGGFFYGYTF
>TRBV14|14|TRBJ1-6
CASSQGQYNSPLHF
>TRBV5-6|15|TRBJ1-3
CASSLAGGTGNTIYF
>TRBV30|16|TRBJ1-2
CAWSPLLDRRDYGYTF
>TRBV2|11|TRBJ2-7
CASSATYEQYF